This TCR beta chain emerged from a study of technical replicates of blood from four donors. This CDR3 region has 14 residues. Trimming took 2 bases from V and 5 from J; bases not matched to a gene: 6. CDR1 SGHTA and CDR2 FQGTGA come from the germline V gene. Clones were read by immunoSEQ multiplex PCR, and TCRdb kept only the in-frame ones, dropping some. The data show about 58,000 clones, approximately 94% seen once. The material sequenced was PBMCs. The sequence was obtained from a human donor in good health. Some clones in this sample may be carry-over from other donors' samples. This rearrangement joins TRBV7-3 to TRBJ2-7; 7 positions agree with TRBD2. The CDR3: CASSLGLAVDEQYF. Here the CDR3 DNA reads TGTGCCAGCAGCTTAGGGCTAGCGGTCGACGAGCAGTACTTC. The entire variable domain, with the rest obtained from reference TRBV7-3 and TRBJ2-7, is as follows: GAGVSQTPSNKVTEKGKYVELRCDPISGHTALYWYRQSLGQGPEFLIYFQGTGAADDSGLPNDRFFAVRPEGSVSTLKIQRTERGDSAVYLCASSLGLAVDEQYFGPGTRLTVT.